Following are 19 T cell receptor beta chains from one sample sequenced in a study of T-cell reconstitution after alpha-beta-depleted transplantation in children (dated by TCRdb to about 2016). Library construction relied on PCR. Sequencing instrument: Illumina HiSeq 2500. To normalize quantification of the TCRbeta repertoire, the TCR libraries were built with molecular barcoding that relied on unique molecular identifiers. TCRdb reprocessed the public reads (quality trimming at Q25 with fastp, clone calling with MiXCR) and kept in-frame beta chains. For every CDR3 protein sequence, its rows merge into one entry that carries the most common genes and DNA. This sample has some 600,000 distinct CDR3 sequences in its table, and 10% to 15% of those were observed once. The top ten clones comprise around 2.2% of the sample. According to the study, the label for this sample's treatment or condition signals: allogeneic hematopoietic cell transplantation with graft depleted of TCRalphabeta T cells and CD19 B cells.

Sequencing used PBMCs, mostly from graft donor cells, obtained 360 days after TCRalphabeta/CD19-depleted stem cell transplant. The receptors stem from a male patient between 5 and 17 years old who had a stem cell transplant for acute myeloid leukemia, so the T cells may come from the graft donor.

This clonotype came up a few times. The V and J genes are TRBV15 and TRBJ2-5; unclear D gene. CDR1 and CDR2 from the germline V gene are LNHNV and YYDKDF (reference sequence). V was pared by 9 bases and J by 1 base, with 6 bases between. There are 11 residues in the CDR3. CDR3 amino acids: CATQSQETQYF. CDR3 DNA sequence: TGTGCCACGCAGTCCCAAGAGACCCAGTACTTC.

This clonotype has a handful of counts. The chain has TRBV12-3 or TRBV12-4 and TRBJ1-5, with TRBD1 matching over 9 bases. This CDR3 has 17 amino acids. The J segment lost 0 bases and the V segment lost 2 bases, leaving 5 bases of the junction unmatched. The CDR3 loop is CASSLTGGPYSNQPQHF. The CDR3 nucleotides are TGTGCCAGCAGTTTAACAGGGGGCCCTTATAGCAATCAGCCCCAGCATTTT.

The gene calls are TRBV29-1 and TRBJ2-5; no firm D call. Germline assignment: CDR1 SQVTM and CDR2 ANQGSEA. Trimming took off 5 bases at V and 5 bases at J, with 15 bases between the two ends. This CDR3 has 13 amino acids. CDR3 nucleotide sequence: TGCAGCGTTTTCCCTATGGCTCGGGAGACCCAGTACTTC. It specifies CSVFPMARETQYF.

V is TRBV2 and J is TRBJ2-1, with D unclear. Trimming cost V 8 bases and J 8 bases, with 10 bases left between them. CDR1 SNHLY and CDR2 FYNNEI come from the germline V gene. The CDR3 is 11 residues long. The chain's CDR3 is CASGLQHEQFF. The CDR3 nucleotides read TGTGCCAGCGGGTTGCAACATGAGCAGTTCTTC.

In its sample, this clonotype was seen many times. The rearrangement joins TRBV12-3 or TRBV12-4 to TRBJ2-7; D gene ambiguous. Between the trimmed V and J ends, which lost 6 bases and 0 bases, there was a span of 12 bases. The CDR3 covers 14 residues. The CDR3 coding sequence is TGTGCCAGCAGATTTAGGGCGAGCTCCTACGAGCAGTACTTC. It specifies CASRFRASSYEQYF.

This clonotype was counted many times. The chain carries TRBV7-3 and TRBJ2-7; D is unclear. CDR3 length: 18 amino acids. V shed 1 base and J shed 1 base, with 20 bases lying between them. CDR1 is SGHTA, CDR2 FQGTGA, per germline. The CDR3, as DNA: TGTGCCAGCAGCTTAATCCTTAGCAGATACACAGCATCCTACGAGCAGTACTTC. It yields the protein CASSLILSRYTASYEQYF. The full variable domain, with the rest looked up from reference TRBV7-3 and TRBJ2-7, is GAGVSQTPSNKVTEKGKYVELRCDPISGHTALYWYRQSLGQGPEFLIYFQGTGAADDSGLPNDRFFAVRPEGSVSTLKIQRTERGDSAVYLCASSLILSRYTASYEQYFGPGTRLTVT.

V and J are TRBV29-1 and TRBJ2-7; 10 nucleotides match TRBD2. The germline V gene encodes CDR1 SQVTM and CDR2 ANQGSEA. This CDR3 has 16 residues. V dropped 0 bases and J dropped 3; count of bases not matched to a gene: 8. CDR3 sequence (DNA): TGCAGCGTTGAAGAGCCACGACTAGCGGGTATCTACGAGCAGTACTTC. Translation: CSVEEPRLAGIYEQYF.

Many counts were recorded for this clonotype. The rearrangement joins TRBV29-1 to TRBJ2-1; D is unresolved. CDR1 and CDR2 from the germline V gene are SQVTM and ANQGSEA. V lost 2 bases and J lost 2, with 4 bases in between. This CDR3 has 12 residues. The CDR3 protein is CSVEIPYNEQFF. In DNA, the CDR3 is TGCAGCGTTGAAATCCCCTACAATGAGCAGTTCTTC.

The rearrangement uses TRBV20-1 and TRBJ2-5, with a weak D call TRBD2 (6 bases). CDR1 DFQATT and CDR2 SNEGSKA come from the germline V gene (reference sequence). V was shortened by 7 bases and J by 1 base, with 13 bases between the two germline ends. The length of the CDR3 is 13 residues. CDR3 sequence (DNA): TGCAGTGTCCTGCCGGGAGTCCAAGAGACCCAGTACTTC. Amino acid sequence: CSVLPGVQETQYF.

This clonotype was seen a few times. V gene TRBV14 combines with J gene TRBJ2-1; 10 nucleotides align to TRBD2. V was pared by 5 bases and J by 7 bases, with 11 bases of the junction left unmatched. Germline V gives CDR1 SGHDN, CDR2 FVKESK. The CDR3 totals 16 residues. This chain's CDR3 is CASSGLAGAQWNEQFF. The CDR3 nucleotides read TGTGCCAGCAGCGGGCTAGCGGGAGCCCAGTGGAATGAGCAGTTCTTC. Together with reference TRBV14 and TRBJ2-1, the CDR3 gives the full variable domain: EAGVTQFPSHSVIEKGQTVTLRCDPISGHDNLYWYRRVMGKEIKFLLHFVKESKQDESGMPNNRFLAERTGGTYSTLKVQPAELEDSGVYFCASSGLAGAQWNEQFFGPGTRLTVL.

The chain recombines TRBV28 with TRBJ2-7, with D unclear. Germline V CDR1 and CDR2: MDHEN, SYDVKM. The CDR3 extends over 13 amino acids. V was cut by 7 bases and J by 3 bases, with 13 bases left in between. This chain's CDR3 is CASTINSNYEQYF. CDR3 sequence (DNA): TGTGCCAGCACCATTAACTCCAACTACGAGCAGTACTTC.

The chain has TRBV15 and TRBJ2-1, with unresolved D. Germline loops: CDR1 LNHNV, CDR2 YYDKDF (reference sequence). The ends were cut back, 1 base at V and 0 bases at J, with 10 bases in the middle. This CDR3 is built from 16 residues. The CDR3, as DNA: TGTGCCACCAGCAGAGGAACACTTCGCTCCTACAATGAGCAGTTCTTC. It codes for CATSRGTLRSYNEQFF. The entire variable domain, with the rest obtained from reference TRBV15 and TRBJ2-1, is as follows: DAMVIQNPRYQVTQFGKPVTLSCSQTLNHNVMYWYQQKSSQAPKLLFHYYDKDFNNEADTPDNFQSRRPNTSFCFLDIRSPGLGDTAMYLCATSRGTLRSYNEQFFGPGTRLTVL.

This sequence joins TRBV29-1 and TRBJ2-5; 11 nucleotides agree with TRBD2. V gave up 3 bases and J gave up 2 bases; unmatched junction bases: 20. The CDR3 is 20 residues long. From germline, CDR1 is SQVTM and CDR2 ANQGSEA. CDR3 sequence reads: CSVDWARGVLAGEVQETQYF. CDR3 coding DNA: TGCAGCGTTGACTGGGCCAGGGGGGTACTAGCGGGAGAGGTGCAAGAGACCCAGTACTTC.

This clonotype was seen ten or more times. This chain connects TRBV10-3 to TRBJ2-7; no definite D call. The V and J ends lost 7 bases and 3 bases respectively, with 28 bases between them. The CDR3 has 18 amino acids. The germline V gene has CDR1 ENHRY and CDR2 SYGVKD. The DNA for the CDR3 is TGTGCCATCACTTCGGGCCTCCTCCAAAACTCACCTTACTACGAGCAGTACTTC. Protein: CAITSGLLQNSPYYEQYF.

This clonotype turned up a few times. The V and J genes are TRBV19 and TRBJ2-1, with a possible D match to TRBD2 (6 bases). The CDR3 loop spans 15 amino acids. V lost 1 base and J lost 3, with 10 bases in between. Germline CDR1 and CDR2: LNHDA and SQIVND (reference sequence). The CDR3 DNA follows: TGTGCCAGTAGTATAGGGGGGACTTTCTACAATGAGCAGTTCTTC. This gives the protein CASSIGGTFYNEQFF.

This clonotype was counted at least ten times. The rearrangement uses TRBV4-3 and TRBJ2-7; possible D gene TRBD2, 5 bases. V lost 0 bases, J lost 3 bases, and 15 bases lay in between. The CDR3 has 16 residues. Looked up from germline, CDR1 is LGHNA and CDR2 is YSLEER. CDR3 protein: CASSQDLGGSLYEQYF. DNA for the CDR3: TGCGCCAGCAGCCAAGATCTAGGTGGGAGCCTCTACGAGCAGTACTTC.

This clonotype was detected ten times or more. This chain joins TRBV7-9 and TRBJ2-3; 12 bases are a match to TRBD2. The V and J ends lost 5 bases and 6 bases, in that order; junction bases with no gene match: 6. The CDR3 runs 15 residues. The germline V gene has CDR1 SEHNR and CDR2 FQNEAQ (reference sequence). CDR3 amino acids: CASSVLAGGRDTQYF. CDR3 bases: TGTGCCAGCAGCGTTCTAGCGGGAGGGAGGGATACGCAGTATTTT.

Of note for this clonotype: A much larger clone lies a single base off, so this may be a read error. V usage is TRBV2 and J usage is TRBJ2-1; 11 positions agree with TRBD1. Germline trimming cut 7 bases from V and 2 bases from J; bases unmatched to any gene: 4. This CDR3 spans 15 amino acids. Germline CDR1 reads SNHLY; CDR2 reads FYNNEI. The chain's CDR3 is CASIPGQGAYNEQFF. Written as DNA, the CDR3 is TGTGCCAGCATTCCGGGACAGGGGGCCTACAATGAGCAGTTCTTC.

This clonotype showed up many times. Here the CDR3 reads CASRGRQGRDTEAFF. As DNA, the CDR3 is TGTGCCAGCAGGGGCAGACAGGGTCGGGACACTGAAGCTTTCTTT. The chain combines TRBV12-3 or TRBV12-4 with TRBJ1-1; 7 positions match TRBD1. This CDR3 is 15 amino acids long. Trimming cost V 6 bases and J 3 bases; bases outside gene matches: 10.